Listed below are T cell receptor beta chains from one sample, sequenced in a study of graft-versus-host responses after intestinal transplantation. These receptors' targets are unknown. Only in-frame clones appear in the TCRdb table, and some are missing; sequencing was by immunoSEQ multiplex PCR. The table lists some 62,000 clones, roughly 90% of them singletons, with 1.5% to 2% in the top ten. The specimen was unstimulated CD8+ T cells sorted from spleen or lymph node cells, collected before transplant. The receptors were sampled from a human donor who was the organ donor for an intestinal transplant. The CDR3 runs from the conserved cysteine through the conserved F or W. The order of the fields is CDR3 DNA, CDR3 protein, V gene, D gene, CDR3 length, J gene, clone size. D genes are given only for firm matches. Some rows mark clone size as missing; the rest say once, few, many or name a class of expanded clone.

CDR3 DNA: TGTGCCAGCAGCCCGGGACATTACCTAGCGGGACTCTACAATGAGCAGTTCTTC
CDR3 protein: CASSPGHYLAGLYNEQFF
V gene: TRBV7-9
D gene: TRBD2
CDR3 length: 18
J gene: TRBJ2-1
clone size: .

CDR3 DNA: TGTGCCAGCAGTGAGGGGACTAGCGGGAGTGGGGGGGAGCTGTTTTTT
CDR3 protein: CASSEGTSGSGGELFF
V gene: TRBV6-1
D gene: TRBD2
CDR3 length: 16
J gene: TRBJ2-2
clone size: .

CDR3 DNA: TGTGCCAGCAGTTACTCCACCGGGACAGACTCCTACAATGAGCAGTTCTTC
CDR3 protein: CASSYSTGTDSYNEQFF
V gene: TRBV28
D gene: TRBD1
CDR3 length: 17
J gene: TRBJ2-1
clone size: .

CDR3 DNA: TGTGCCAGCAGCTTGGGGCGGCTAGAGATCTCTGAAGCTTTCTTT
CDR3 protein: CASSLGRLEISEAFF
V gene: TRBV5-6
D gene: .
CDR3 length: 15
J gene: TRBJ1-1
clone size: few

CDR3 DNA: TGTGCCAGCAGCCCGGGGGTAAGCTCCTACGAGCAGTACTTC
CDR3 protein: CASSPGVSSYEQYF
V gene: TRBV9
D gene: .
CDR3 length: 14
J gene: TRBJ2-7
clone size: .

CDR3 DNA: TGTGCCAGTAGCGGGGGACTTCTAAGCAATCAGCCCCAGCATTTT
CDR3 protein: CASSGGLLSNQPQHF
V gene: TRBV19
D gene: .
CDR3 length: 15
J gene: TRBJ1-5
clone size: .

CDR3 DNA: TGTGCCAGCAGCAAAACAGGGGGAGGACTAGCGGGAGGGCTGTACGAGCAGTACTTC
CDR3 protein: CASSKTGGGLAGGLYEQYF
V gene: TRBV21-1
D gene: .
CDR3 length: 19
J gene: TRBJ2-7
clone size: .

CDR3 DNA: TGTGCCAGCGTACAGGGTTCCTACAATGAGCAGTTCTTC
CDR3 protein: CASVQGSYNEQFF
V gene: TRBV6-6
D gene: .
CDR3 length: 13
J gene: TRBJ2-1
clone size: .

CDR3 DNA: TGTGCCAGCAGTGACGACAGGGAAAACATTCAGTACTTC
CDR3 protein: CASSDDRENIQYF
V gene: TRBV6-4
D gene: TRBD1
CDR3 length: 13
J gene: TRBJ2-4
clone size: .

CDR3 DNA: TGTGCCAGCAGTTACACAGGGGCCCTGAACACTGAAGCTTTCTTT
CDR3 protein: CASSYTGALNTEAFF
V gene: TRBV7-9
D gene: TRBD1
CDR3 length: 15
J gene: TRBJ1-1
clone size: .

CDR3 DNA: TGTGCCAGCAGCGGACCCGCGGGGGAGCAGTACTTC
CDR3 protein: CASSGPAGEQYF
V gene: TRBV9
D gene: .
CDR3 length: 12
J gene: TRBJ2-7
clone size: .

CDR3 DNA: TGTGCCAGCAGTTTCTACAGGGTGCTGCTATGGTACGAGCAGTACTTC
CDR3 protein: CASSFYRVLLWYEQYF
V gene: TRBV28
D gene: .
CDR3 length: 16
J gene: TRBJ2-7
clone size: .

CDR3 DNA: TGCAGCGTTGCTAGGCAGCTACCCCTCGGGGACTATGGCTACACCTTC
CDR3 protein: CSVARQLPLGDYGYTF
V gene: TRBV29-1
D gene: .
CDR3 length: 16
J gene: TRBJ1-2
clone size: .

CDR3 DNA: TGTGCCAGCAGCGTAACTGGGACACACACTGAAGCTTTCTTT
CDR3 protein: CASSVTGTHTEAFF
V gene: TRBV9
D gene: .
CDR3 length: 14
J gene: TRBJ1-1
clone size: .

CDR3 DNA: TGTGCCAGCTCCGTCGGGACTAGCGGGAGCAATACGCAGTATTTT
CDR3 protein: CASSVGTSGSNTQYF
V gene: TRBV14
D gene: TRBD2
CDR3 length: 15
J gene: TRBJ2-3
clone size: .

CDR3 DNA: TGTGCCACCCTAGGCCGGGACTCGGGGACTGAAGCTTTCTTT
CDR3 protein: CATLGRDSGTEAFF
V gene: TRBV19
D gene: .
CDR3 length: 14
J gene: TRBJ1-1
clone size: once

CDR3 DNA: TGTGCCAGCAGTTGGACTAGCGGGGACTTGACCGGGGAGCTGTTTTTT
CDR3 protein: CASSWTSGDLTGELFF
V gene: TRBV2
D gene: TRBD2
CDR3 length: 16
J gene: TRBJ2-2
clone size: .

CDR3 DNA: TGTGCCACCGGAGGAGGGAGGGAGGATCAGCCCCAGCATTTT
CDR3 protein: CATGGGREDQPQHF
V gene: TRBV28
D gene: .
CDR3 length: 14
J gene: TRBJ1-5
clone size: .

CDR3 DNA: TGTGCCAGTAGTATTCGGAGCCTCCTCAGCAATCAGCCCCAGCATTTT
CDR3 protein: CASSIRSLLSNQPQHF
V gene: TRBV19
D gene: .
CDR3 length: 16
J gene: TRBJ1-5
clone size: .

CDR3 DNA: TGCGCCAGCAGCCAAGATTGGACTAGCGGCACCTACGAGCAGTACTTC
CDR3 protein: CASSQDWTSGTYEQYF
V gene: TRBV4-1
D gene: TRBD2
CDR3 length: 16
J gene: TRBJ2-7
clone size: .

CDR3 DNA: TGTGCCAGCAGCCCGTGGCGGGAGAACACTGAAGCTTTCTTT
CDR3 protein: CASSPWRENTEAFF
V gene: TRBV5-6
D gene: .
CDR3 length: 14
J gene: TRBJ1-1
clone size: once

CDR3 DNA: TGTGCCAGCAGCAAAAGGACAGTCGGAAACACCATATATTTT
CDR3 protein: CASSKRTVGNTIYF
V gene: TRBV5-8
D gene: .
CDR3 length: 14
J gene: TRBJ1-3
clone size: .

CDR3 DNA: TGTGCCAGCAGCGTACACAGGGAGAGACCTAGTACCGGGGAGCTGTTTTTT
CDR3 protein: CASSVHRERPSTGELFF
V gene: TRBV9
D gene: .
CDR3 length: 17
J gene: TRBJ2-2
clone size: few

CDR3 DNA: TGTGCCTGGAGTACCGGGACAGGGGTACAGCCCCAGCATTTT
CDR3 protein: CAWSTGTGVQPQHF
V gene: TRBV30
D gene: TRBD1
CDR3 length: 14
J gene: TRBJ1-5
clone size: .

CDR3 DNA: TGTGCCAGGACCCGAGGTGGCGAAAAACTGTTTTTT
CDR3 protein: CARTRGGEKLFF
V gene: TRBV30
D gene: .
CDR3 length: 12
J gene: TRBJ1-4
clone size: .

CDR3 DNA: TGTGCCAGACGGACAGGCTTCGACCACGAGCAGTACTTC
CDR3 protein: CARRTGFDHEQYF
V gene: TRBV2
D gene: TRBD1
CDR3 length: 13
J gene: TRBJ2-7
clone size: .

CDR3 DNA: TGTGCCAGCAATACTCGAAAAGGGAGCACTGAAAAACTGTTTTTT
CDR3 protein: CASNTRKGSTEKLFF
V gene: TRBV21-1
D gene: .
CDR3 length: 15
J gene: TRBJ1-4
clone size: .

CDR3 DNA: TGTGCCAGCAGCTTAGGTTTTGCGGGAGCTTCGGTCGGAGATACGCAGTATTTT
CDR3 protein: CASSLGFAGASVGDTQYF
V gene: TRBV13
D gene: TRBD2
CDR3 length: 18
J gene: TRBJ2-3
clone size: .

CDR3 DNA: TGCAGCGTGCTGACGGGACACTTAGGAAGGATGAACACTGAAGCTTTCTTT
CDR3 protein: CSVLTGHLGRMNTEAFF
V gene: TRBV29-1
D gene: .
CDR3 length: 17
J gene: TRBJ1-1
clone size: .

CDR3 DNA: TGTGCCAGCAGCTTAAGGGGGGGACTAGTTCTCAAAGAGACCCAGTACTTC
CDR3 protein: CASSLRGGLVLKETQYF
V gene: TRBV7-6
D gene: TRBD2
CDR3 length: 17
J gene: TRBJ2-5
clone size: .

CDR3 DNA: TGCGCCAGCAGTGACTTCACAGATACGCAGTATTTT
CDR3 protein: CASSDFTDTQYF
V gene: TRBV10-1
D gene: .
CDR3 length: 12
J gene: TRBJ2-3
clone size: .

CDR3 DNA: TGTGCCAGCAGCTTGGCGGCTAGCGGGCTTACTTCAACCTACGAGCAGTACTTC
CDR3 protein: CASSLAASGLTSTYEQYF
V gene: TRBV5-4
D gene: TRBD2
CDR3 length: 18
J gene: TRBJ2-7
clone size: .

CDR3 DNA: TGTGCCAGCAGCTTGACAGGGAGCGACCAGCCCCAGCATTTT
CDR3 protein: CASSLTGSDQPQHF
V gene: TRBV11-2
D gene: TRBD1
CDR3 length: 14
J gene: TRBJ1-5
clone size: .

CDR3 DNA: TGCGCCAGCAGCTTGGTGTCCCGGGACAGGGGGCTTAATGAGCAGTTCTTC
CDR3 protein: CASSLVSRDRGLNEQFF
V gene: TRBV5-1
D gene: TRBD1
CDR3 length: 17
J gene: TRBJ2-1
clone size: .

CDR3 DNA: TGTGCCAGCAGATCAGGGGGCCACGAGCAGTACTTC
CDR3 protein: CASRSGGHEQYF
V gene: TRBV6-5
D gene: TRBD1
CDR3 length: 12
J gene: TRBJ2-7
clone size: .

CDR3 DNA: TGTGCCAGCAGCGTGGGACTAGCGGAAGATTACGCGAACACCGGGGAGCTGTTTTTT
CDR3 protein: CASSVGLAEDYANTGELFF
V gene: TRBV9
D gene: TRBD2
CDR3 length: 19
J gene: TRBJ2-2
clone size: .

CDR3 DNA: TGCAGCGTTGAAGTAATAGTAGCGGGGAGCACCGGGGAGCTGTTTTTT
CDR3 protein: CSVEVIVAGSTGELFF
V gene: TRBV29-1
D gene: TRBD2
CDR3 length: 16
J gene: TRBJ2-2
clone size: .

CDR3 DNA: TGCGCCAGCAGCCAAGGACAGGGGTGGAGAAATGAGCAGTTCTTC
CDR3 protein: CASSQGQGWRNEQFF
V gene: TRBV4-3
D gene: TRBD1
CDR3 length: 15
J gene: TRBJ2-1
clone size: .

CDR3 DNA: TGTGCCAGCAGTTACAAGAGTGATTCGGATGGCTACACCTTC
CDR3 protein: CASSYKSDSDGYTF
V gene: TRBV6-6
D gene: .
CDR3 length: 14
J gene: TRBJ1-2
clone size: .

CDR3 DNA: TGTGCCAGCAGTTTAGGGGGGAGAGACTCTGGGGCCAACGTCCTGACTTTC
CDR3 protein: CASSLGGRDSGANVLTF
V gene: TRBV27
D gene: .
CDR3 length: 17
J gene: TRBJ2-6
clone size: .